This TCR beta chain emerged from a study of post-analysis software for immune sequencing data (dated by TCRdb to 2015 to 2017). About the investigation overall: The recorded disease courses included relapsing-remitting, secondary progressive and progressive-relapsing multiple sclerosis, and some patients had no subtype annotation. Patient repertoires were compared against ten to eleven previously published healthy control repertoires from donors aged roughly 6 to 26 years. A subset of samples was prepared in parallel using single-end sample barcoding, then pooled and co-amplified after Illumina adapter ligation.

The CDR3 measures 14 amino acids from cysteine to phenylalanine. Only the CDR3 DNA is retained, 42 bases long and in frame from the first base. To demonstrate the VDJtools post-analysis software, the study profiled TCR beta repertoires from the peripheral blood of 13 young patients with multiple sclerosis. The patients with multiple sclerosis were children and adolescents between roughly 6 and 17 years of age. Concerning this clonotype: The target of this receptor is not known. The junction does not match germline at one end; this may be a read error.

Library method: PCR. Sequencing took place on an Illumina HiSeq 2500. Unique molecular identifiers were incorporated into TCR beta cDNA libraries to reduce PCR and sequencing biases. Roughly 0.5 million cDNA molecules were obtained per 1 to 10 million input T cells, so each molecule approximated one T cell. The same protocol used for the earlier healthy control dataset was applied to prepare and sequence the patient libraries. Samples belonging to the same batch were prepared together, multiplexed and sequenced on a shared HiSeq lane. The published analysis was carried out like this. Raw barcoded reads were processed with MIGEC, discarding single-read molecular identifier groups before consensus assembly and CDR3 extraction. VDJtools was used for post-analysis of the clonotype tables, and diversity was normalized by down-sampling every dataset to the size of the smallest sample. Repertoire overlap clustering matched CDR3 amino acid but not nucleotide sequences to correct batch-related cross-sample contamination. TCRdb trimmed public reads at Q25 via fastp, called clones via MiXCR and kept in-frame beta chains. Rows merge per CDR3 protein into single entries with the most common DNA and genes. The V and J calls shown here were made by TCRdb, not taken from the authors' results. The sample includes over 250,000 distinct CDR3 sequences, with 36% observed a single time. Around 4.7% of the sample is taken by the ten largest.

Paper-wide results and their limitations: Strong co-clustering of samples prepared in the same batch was shown by direct clustering with F measure, prompting a batch-effect correction. The control group was slightly older than the multiple sclerosis patient group. Significantly lower normalized Chao1 diversity was found in multiple sclerosis patients than in controls, suggesting substantial peripheral T-cell clonal expansion. About five TRBV segments, including TRBV5-6, TRBV5-1 and TRBV20-1, were significantly more frequent in patients than controls.

The sequenced sample consisted of blood. The clonotype was recovered from a girl aged 10 to 17 with multiple sclerosis. This receptor chain uses TRBV12-3 or TRBV12-4 and TRBJ2-3; TRBD1 matches 10 bases in the middle. Here is the DNA: TGTGCCAGCAGTGCGGGACAGGGGACAGGTACGGAGTATTTT. This translates into CASSAGQGTGTEYF.